The 22 T cell receptor beta chains in this list originate from one sample, sequenced in a study of metastatic and nonmetastatic thyroid tumors. TCRdb called clones again from the PCR reads with MiXCR. This sample has 24,000 or so clones; about 13% occur once, and the top ten carry 15% to 20%. Prior to thyroid surgery, none of the patients had received any treatment. Sequenced material: blood. These receptors all come from a female donor with papillary thyroid cancer or a benign thyroid nodule (not recorded which). Some clones in this sample may be carry-over from other donors' samples.

This clone was counted many times. The chain joins TRBV12-3 or TRBV12-4 to TRBJ2-5, with 8 bases aligning to TRBD1. The CDR3 is 13 amino acids. V gave up 7 bases and J gave up 5 bases; unmatched junction bases: 6. In nucleotides, the CDR3 is TGTGCCAGCACCCCAGGGGGCTGGGAGACCCAGTACTTC. Its protein product is CASTPGGWETQYF.

This clone ranks as medium-sized. The chain joins TRBV30 to TRBJ2-6; D is possibly TRBD2 (5 bases). V was trimmed by 5 bases and J by 4 bases, leaving 18 bases between them. CDR1 is GTSNPN and CDR2 is SVGIG in the germline V gene (reference sequence). CDR3 length equals 16 residues. CDR3 sequence: CAWGPGPSGGANVLTF. In DNA, the CDR3 is TGTGCCTGGGGACCCGGGCCCTCGGGGGGGGCCAACGTCCTGACTTTC.

This sequence joins TRBV28 and TRBJ2-7, with TRBD2 matching 11 bases. V lost 6 bases and J lost 2; bases outside the gene matches: 9. The CDR3 loop spans 16 amino acids. CDR1 and CDR2 from the germline V gene are MDHEN and SYDVKM. The DNA of the CDR3 is TGTGCCAGCAGGTTCACTAGCGGGAGAAACCCCTACGAGCAGTACTTC. The encoded protein is CASRFTSGRNPYEQYF.

The V call is TRBV20-1, the J call TRBJ1-1; D gene unclear. V was shortened by 4 bases and J by 7 bases, with 13 bases between the two germline ends. Germline V gene sequence: CDR1 DFQATT, CDR2 SNEGSKA (reference sequence). There are 12 residues in the CDR3. CDR3: CSAMKPGSEAFF. Written as DNA, the CDR3 is TGCAGTGCTATGAAACCGGGCAGTGAAGCTTTCTTT.

Ten or more counts support this clone. The same CDR3 arises from other DNA sequences in this sample as well. The chain is built from TRBV12-3 or TRBV12-4 and TRBJ2-6; a possible D gene is TRBD2 (5 bases). V shed 5 bases and J shed 0 bases, with 17 bases lying between them. This CDR3 spans 18 amino acids. DNA of the CDR3: TGTGCCAGCAGTCCGACCACCGATGGGAGCTCTGGGGCCAACGTCCTGACTTTC. Translated: CASSPTTDGSSGANVLTF.

In its sample, this clone was seen many times. The rearrangement links TRBV2 to TRBJ2-2; D call uncertain. The CDR3 covers 15 residues. V lost 1 base and J 0 bases, leaving 6 bases between the germline ends. Germline CDR1 and CDR2: SNHLY and FYNNEI. Here the CDR3 reads CASSEVGANTGELFF. The DNA of the CDR3 is TGTGCCAGCAGTGAAGTTGGCGCGAACACCGGGGAGCTGTTTTTT.

This sequence joins TRBV28 and TRBJ2-1; 8 nucleotides agree with TRBD2. The germline V gene encodes CDR1 MDHEN and CDR2 SYDVKM. V trimming: 6 bases; J trimming: 7 bases; junction bases outside the gene matches: 11. This CDR3 is 15 amino acids long. CDR3 DNA: TGTGCCAGCAGGCCCCTGACGGGAGGGGGGAATGAGCAGTTCTTC. The encoded protein is CASRPLTGGGNEQFF.

Remarks on this clone: Its ends do not fully match the called genes, so a read error is possible. The chain combines TRBV7-7 with TRBJ2-5, with 8 bases fitting TRBD2. The CDR3 loop spans 17 amino acids. Germline CDR1 SSHAT, CDR2 FNYEAQ (reference sequence). Here the CDR3 reads CASSLVHSGGAGETQYF. The CDR3 nucleotides are TGTGCTAGCAGCTTAGTCCACAGCGGGGGAGCGGGGGAGACCCAGTACTTC. Based on the CDR3 plus reference TRBV7-7 and TRBJ2-5, the full variable domain is GAGVSQSPRYKVTKRGQDVTLRCDPISSHATLYWYQQALGQGPEFLTYFNYEAQPDKSGLPSDRFSAERPEGSISTLTIQRTEQRDSAMYRCASSLVHSGGAGETQYFGPGTRLLVL.

This clone was found many times. The chain links TRBV12-5 to TRBJ1-2; D is undetermined. The CDR3 has 13 residues. Germline V CDR1 and CDR2: LGHNT, FRNRAP. V lost 1 base and J lost 5, with 8 bases in between. For the CDR3, the DNA is TGTGCTAGTGGTTTGGGGGTCGGGTATGGCTACACCTTC. Translation gives CASGLGVGYGYTF.

This clone was seen many times. This rearrangement joins TRBV6-5 to TRBJ2-5; 10 positions agree with TRBD1. This CDR3 region has 15 residues. Germline trimming cut 0 bases from V and 3 bases from J; bases unmatched to any gene: 1. Germline lookup yields CDR1 MNHEY and CDR2 SVGAGI. CDR3 protein: CASSYSGTGEETQYF. The CDR3 DNA is TGTGCCAGCAGTTACTCCGGGACAGGGGAAGAGACCCAGTACTTC.

This clone turned up a few times. The chain combines TRBV12-3 or TRBV12-4 with TRBJ2-6; perhaps D is TRBD1 or TRBD2 (6 bases each). The CDR3 contains 16 residues. The V gene lost 8 bases and the J gene lost 2 bases, with 16 bases spanning the gap. CDR3 nucleotides: TGTGCCAGCGGAAGGGGGAGGTCGGCTGGGGCCAACGTCCTGACTTTC. It specifies CASGRGRSAGANVLTF.

This clone has a count of ten or more. The genes are TRBV18 and TRBJ2-7, with 10 bases lining up with TRBD2. Looked up from germline, CDR1 is KGHSH and CDR2 is LQKENI. CDR3 size: 15 residues. With V trimmed by 4 bases and J by 3 bases, 6 bases remained unmatched. The CDR3 DNA reads as TGTGCCAGCTCACTAAAAGCGGGAGGGCTCTACGAGCAGTACTTC. Translated: CASSLKAGGLYEQYF.

A few counts support this clone. The chain combines TRBV6-2 or TRBV6-3 with TRBJ2-7; D gene uncertain. The CDR3 is 12 amino acids. The V gene's germline CDR1 is MNHEY and CDR2 SVGEGT. The V gene lost 2 bases and the J gene lost 6 bases, with 8 bases spanning the gap. This CDR3 reads CASSYTQGEQYF. The CDR3 nucleotides are TGTGCCAGCAGTTACACACAAGGCGAGCAGTACTTC.

This clone has at least ten counts. This rearrangement joins TRBV10-3 to TRBJ1-6; D call uncertain. Germline CDR1 reads ENHRY; CDR2 reads SYGVKD. The V and J ends lost 3 bases and 7 bases respectively, with 7 bases between them. The CDR3 length is 13 residues. The CDR3, as DNA: TGTGCCATCAGTGACGCGGCCAATTCACCCCTCCACTTT. This codes for CAISDAANSPLHF.

The V call is TRBV12-3 or TRBV12-4, the J call TRBJ2-7; 9 bases fit TRBD2. CDR3 length: 14 residues. Unmatched junction bases numbered 6, after V lost 3 bases and J lost 6 bases. The CDR3 loop is CASSFSGSLGEQYF. In DNA form, the CDR3 reads TGTGCCAGCAGTTTTAGCGGGAGTCTAGGCGAGCAGTACTTC.

This clone was counted many times. The chain recombines TRBV5-1 with TRBJ2-3; tentatively, D is TRBD2 (6 bases). The CDR3 loop spans 14 amino acids. CDR1 is SGHRS, CDR2 YFSETQ, per germline. V shed 9 bases and J shed 4 bases, with 18 bases lying between them. As DNA, the CDR3 is TGCGCCACCCGGCGGGGCGGGAACTCAGATACGCAGTATTTT. Translation: CATRRGGNSDTQYF.

In its sample, this clone was seen a few times. A much larger clonotype is one base distant, so this may be a read error. This chain joins TRBV24-1 and TRBJ1-1; possibly TRBD1 for D (5 bases). Germline CDR1 is KGHDR and CDR2 is SFDVKD. Trimming left V 6 bases short and J 11 bases short, with 24 bases between. CDR3 length: 15 residues. The CDR3, as DNA: TGTGCCACCAGTTACACACGGGGGACGACAACGGGGGCTTTCTTT. Its translation is CATSYTRGTTTGAFF.

Points on this clone: This could be a read error, since a much larger clone is one nucleotide away. The CDR3 carries no conserved terminal phenylalanine or tryptophan, so it likely arises from a read error. The V call is TRBV7-9, the J call TRBJ2-7; tentative D call: TRBD2 (6 bases). Per the germline V gene, CDR1 is SEHNR and CDR2 is FQNEAQ (reference sequence). The CDR3 covers 14 residues. The ends were cut back, 5 bases at V and 1 base at J, with 12 bases in the middle. The CDR3 spells CASSLSGASYEQYS. As DNA, the CDR3 is TGTGCCAGCAGCCTATCGGGAGCATCCTACGAGCAGTACTCC.

In its sample, this clone was seen many times. The chain couples TRBV7-9 to TRBJ1-6, with D maybe TRBD1 (5 bases). The CDR3 totals 15 residues. Trimming left V 2 bases short and J 6 bases short, with 11 bases between. CDR1 is SEHNR, CDR2 FQNEAQ, per germline (reference sequence). The CDR3 here is CASSLQSGTNSPLHF. In DNA, the CDR3 is TGTGCCAGCAGCTTACAGTCAGGGACTAATTCACCCCTCCACTTT.

This clone has ten or more counts. A much more abundant neighbour one base away suggests this may be a read error. The same CDR3 can be traced to other DNA sequences in this sample. The V gene is TRBV10-3, the J gene TRBJ2-5; D is ambiguous. Per germline, CDR1 ENHRY and CDR2 SYGVKD. The CDR3 has 13 residues. The DNA of the CDR3 is TGTGCCATCAGTGAAAGAGAGTCAGAGACTCAGTACTTC. Its translation is CAISERESETQYF.

Many counts were recorded for this clone. This sequence joins TRBV29-1 and TRBJ1-2, with a tentative D call TRBD1 (5 bases). CDR1 and CDR2 from the germline V gene are SQVTM and ANQGSEA. This CDR3 contains 13 residues. The V gene lost 3 bases and the J gene lost 8 bases, with 16 bases spanning the gap. CDR3 loop: CSVDQGREGGYTF. The CDR3 DNA is TGCAGCGTTGATCAGGGAAGGGAAGGAGGCTACACCTTC.

This clone was found many times. V usage is TRBV27 and J usage is TRBJ2-7; 7 nucleotides line up with TRBD2. V lost 8 bases to trimming and J lost 3 bases; unmatched junction nucleotides: 10. The length of the CDR3 is 14 residues. The germline V gene encodes CDR1 MNHEY and CDR2 SMNVEV (reference sequence). The CDR3 is CASRLLGGFYEQYF. The CDR3 DNA reads TGTGCCAGCCGGTTGTTGGGAGGGTTCTACGAGCAGTACTTC.